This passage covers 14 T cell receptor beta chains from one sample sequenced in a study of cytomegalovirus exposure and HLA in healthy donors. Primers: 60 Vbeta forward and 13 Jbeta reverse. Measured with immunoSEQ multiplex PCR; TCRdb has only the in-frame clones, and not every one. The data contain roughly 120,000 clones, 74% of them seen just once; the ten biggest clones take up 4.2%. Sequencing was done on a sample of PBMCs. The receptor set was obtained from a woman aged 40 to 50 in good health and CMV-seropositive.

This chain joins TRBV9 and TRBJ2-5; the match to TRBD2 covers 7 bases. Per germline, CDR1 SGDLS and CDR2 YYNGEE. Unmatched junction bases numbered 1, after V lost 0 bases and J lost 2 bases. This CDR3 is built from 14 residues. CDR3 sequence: CASSVGGSQETQYF. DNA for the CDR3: TGTGCCAGCAGCGTAGGCGGGAGTCAAGAGACCCAGTACTTC.

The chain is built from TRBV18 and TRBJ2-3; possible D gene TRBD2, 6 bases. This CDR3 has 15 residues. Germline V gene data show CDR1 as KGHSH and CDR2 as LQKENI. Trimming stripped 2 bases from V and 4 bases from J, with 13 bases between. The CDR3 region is CASSPSGRQADTQYF. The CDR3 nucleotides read TGTGCCAGCTCACCAAGTGGGAGGCAGGCAGATACGCAGTATTTT.

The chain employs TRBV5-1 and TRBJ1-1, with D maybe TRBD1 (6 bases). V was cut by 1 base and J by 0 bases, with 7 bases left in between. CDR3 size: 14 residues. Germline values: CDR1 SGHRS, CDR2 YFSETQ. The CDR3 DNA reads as TGCGCCAGCAGCTTGCAGGGGATGAACACTGAAGCTTTCTTT. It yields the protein CASSLQGMNTEAFF. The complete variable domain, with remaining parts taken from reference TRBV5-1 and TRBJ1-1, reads KAGVTQTPRYLIKTRGQQVTLSCSPISGHRSVSWYQQTPGQGLQFLFEYFSETQRNKGNFPGRFSGRQFSNSRSEMNVSTLELGDSALYLCASSLQGMNTEAFFGQGTRLTVV.

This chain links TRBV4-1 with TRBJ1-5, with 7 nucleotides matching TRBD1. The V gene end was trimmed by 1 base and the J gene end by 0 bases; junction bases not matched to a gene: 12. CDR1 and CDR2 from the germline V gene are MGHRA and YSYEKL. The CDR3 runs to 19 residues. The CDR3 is CASSQGPQGGPYSNQPQHF. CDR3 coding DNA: TGCGCCAGCAGCCAAGGACCCCAGGGGGGCCCTTATAGCAATCAGCCCCAGCATTTT.

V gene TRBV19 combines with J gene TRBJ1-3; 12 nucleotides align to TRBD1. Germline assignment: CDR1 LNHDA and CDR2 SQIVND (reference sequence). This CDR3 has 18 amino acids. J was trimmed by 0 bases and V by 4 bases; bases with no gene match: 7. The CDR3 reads CASSNPGTGGASGNTIYF. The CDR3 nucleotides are TGTGCCAGTAGTAACCCCGGGACAGGGGGCGCCTCTGGAAACACCATATATTTT. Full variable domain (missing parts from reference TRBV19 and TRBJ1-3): DGGITQSPKYLFRKEGQNVTLSCEQNLNHDAMYWYRQDPGQGLRLIYYSQIVNDFQKGDIAEGYSVSREKKESFPLTVTSAQKNPTAFYLCASSNPGTGGASGNTIYFGEGSWLTVV.

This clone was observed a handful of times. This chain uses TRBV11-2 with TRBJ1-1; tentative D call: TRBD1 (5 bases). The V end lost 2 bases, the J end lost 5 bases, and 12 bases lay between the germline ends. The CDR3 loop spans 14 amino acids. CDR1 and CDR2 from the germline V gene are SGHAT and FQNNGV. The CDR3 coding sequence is TGTGCCAGCAGCTTAATCCCCGGGGGGACTGAAGCTTTCTTT. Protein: CASSLIPGGTEAFF.

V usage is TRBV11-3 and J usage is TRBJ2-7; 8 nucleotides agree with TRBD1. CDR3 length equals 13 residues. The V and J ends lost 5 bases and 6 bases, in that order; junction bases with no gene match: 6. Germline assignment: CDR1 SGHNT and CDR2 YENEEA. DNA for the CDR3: TGTGCCAGCAGCCCCCGGACAGGGACCGAGCAGTACTTC. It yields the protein CASSPRTGTEQYF.

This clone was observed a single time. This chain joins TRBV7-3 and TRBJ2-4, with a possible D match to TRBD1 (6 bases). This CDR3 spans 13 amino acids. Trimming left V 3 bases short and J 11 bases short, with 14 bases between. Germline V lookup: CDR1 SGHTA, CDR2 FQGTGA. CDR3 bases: TGTGCCAGCAGCTTTACGACAGGAGATGTTCAGTACTTC. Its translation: CASSFTTGDVQYF.

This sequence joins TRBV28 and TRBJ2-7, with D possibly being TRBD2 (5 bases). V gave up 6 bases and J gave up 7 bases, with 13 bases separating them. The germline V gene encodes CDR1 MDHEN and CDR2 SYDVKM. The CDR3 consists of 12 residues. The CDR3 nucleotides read TGTGCCAGCAGGGAAAATACGGGAGAGCAGTACTTC. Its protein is CASRENTGEQYF.

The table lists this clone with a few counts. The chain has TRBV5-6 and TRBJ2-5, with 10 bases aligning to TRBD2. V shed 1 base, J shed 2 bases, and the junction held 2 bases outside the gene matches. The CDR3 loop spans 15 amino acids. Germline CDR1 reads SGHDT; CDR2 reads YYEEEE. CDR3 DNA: TGTGCCAGCAGCTTGTGGACTAGCGGACAAGAGACCCAGTACTTC. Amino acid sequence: CASSLWTSGQETQYF. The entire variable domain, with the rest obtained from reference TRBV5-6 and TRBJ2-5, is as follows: DAGVTQSPTHLIKTRGQQVTLRCSPKSGHDTVSWYQQALGQGPQFIFQYYEEEERQRGNFPDRFSGHQFPNYSSELNVNALLLGDSALYLCASSLWTSGQETQYFGPGTRLLVL.

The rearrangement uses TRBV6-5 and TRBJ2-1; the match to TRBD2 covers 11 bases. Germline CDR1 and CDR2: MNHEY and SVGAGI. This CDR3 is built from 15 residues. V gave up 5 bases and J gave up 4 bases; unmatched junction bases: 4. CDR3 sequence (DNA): TGTGCCAGCAGTAAGGGACTAGCGGTATACAATGAGCAGTTCTTC. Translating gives CASSKGLAVYNEQFF.

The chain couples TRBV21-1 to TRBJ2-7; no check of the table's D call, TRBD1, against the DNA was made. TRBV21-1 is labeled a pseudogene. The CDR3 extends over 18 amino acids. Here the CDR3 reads CASSLKEARGQGPTEQYF. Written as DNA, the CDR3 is TGTGCCAGCAGCCTAAAAGAGGCTAGAGGACAGGGGCCTACGGAGCAGTACTTC.

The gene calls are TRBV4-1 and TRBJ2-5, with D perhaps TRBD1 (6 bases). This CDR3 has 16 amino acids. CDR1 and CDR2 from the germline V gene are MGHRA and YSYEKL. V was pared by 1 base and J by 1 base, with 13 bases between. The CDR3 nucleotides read TGCGCCAGCAGCCAAGGGACAGCCGAACCCCAAGAGACCCAGTACTTC. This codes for CASSQGTAEPQETQYF.

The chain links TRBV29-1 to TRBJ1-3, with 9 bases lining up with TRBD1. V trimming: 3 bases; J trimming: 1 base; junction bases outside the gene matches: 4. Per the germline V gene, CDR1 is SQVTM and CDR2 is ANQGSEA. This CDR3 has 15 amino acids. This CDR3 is CSVDDRGSSGNTIYF. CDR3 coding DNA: TGCAGCGTTGACGACAGGGGGTCTTCTGGAAACACCATATATTTT.